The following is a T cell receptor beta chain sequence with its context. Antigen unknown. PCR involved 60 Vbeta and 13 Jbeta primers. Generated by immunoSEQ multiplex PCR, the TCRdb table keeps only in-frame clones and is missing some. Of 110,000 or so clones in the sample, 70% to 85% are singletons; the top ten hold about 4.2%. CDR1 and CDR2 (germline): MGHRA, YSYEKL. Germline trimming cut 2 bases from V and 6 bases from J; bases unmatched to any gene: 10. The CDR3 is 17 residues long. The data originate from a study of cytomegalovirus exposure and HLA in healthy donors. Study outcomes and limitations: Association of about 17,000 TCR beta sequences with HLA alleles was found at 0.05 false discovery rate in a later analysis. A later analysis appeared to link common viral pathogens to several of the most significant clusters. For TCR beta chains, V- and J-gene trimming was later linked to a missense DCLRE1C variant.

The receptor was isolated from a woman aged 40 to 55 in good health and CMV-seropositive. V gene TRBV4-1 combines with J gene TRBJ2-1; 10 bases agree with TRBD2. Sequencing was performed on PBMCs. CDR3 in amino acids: CASSQLRAGGPGNEQFF. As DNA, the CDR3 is TGCGCCAGCAGCCAACTTAGAGCGGGGGGGCCGGGCAATGAGCAGTTCTTC.